Described below is a single T cell receptor beta chain sequence and its context. As yet, its antigen is unknown. This sample is part of a study of graft-versus-host responses after intestinal transplantation. Study details: All of the recipients had induction that used anti-thymocyte globulin, then tacrolimus and steroids for approximately 3 years.

Study observations and caveats: Some patients had graft-donor T cell macrochimerism, and their allografts showed high graft-versus-host to host-versus-graft clonal ratios. GvH clones surfaced in recipient marrow, some emerging earlier in ileum or blood.

Data came from immunoSEQ multiplex PCR; TCRdb stores just in-frame clones and leaves some out. Altogether around 23,000 clones are present, just over 90% being singletons, with the ten largest covering 0.53%. CDR3 length equals 17 residues. CDR1 SSHAT and CDR2 FNYEAQ come from the germline V gene (reference sequence). Trimming removed 2 bases from V and 4 bases from J; junction bases left unmatched: 11. The sequenced sample was PBMCs, obtained 18 days after transplant. This chain links TRBV7-7 with TRBJ2-5, with 9 nucleotides matching TRBD2. The clonotype was recovered from a human patient who received an intestinal transplant, so some T cells may come from the graft donor. CDR3 protein: CASSLRIIAGGPETQYF. CDR3 nucleotide sequence: TGTGCCAGCAGCTTACGGATAATCGCGGGGGGGCCAGAGACCCAGTACTTC. Filled out from reference TRBV7-7 and TRBJ2-5, the complete variable domain reads GAGVSQSPRYKVTKRGQDVTLRCDPISSHATLYWYQQALGQGPEFLTYFNYEAQPDKSGLPSDRFSAERPEGSISTLTIQRTEQRDSAMYRCASSLRIIAGGPETQYFGPGTRLLVL.